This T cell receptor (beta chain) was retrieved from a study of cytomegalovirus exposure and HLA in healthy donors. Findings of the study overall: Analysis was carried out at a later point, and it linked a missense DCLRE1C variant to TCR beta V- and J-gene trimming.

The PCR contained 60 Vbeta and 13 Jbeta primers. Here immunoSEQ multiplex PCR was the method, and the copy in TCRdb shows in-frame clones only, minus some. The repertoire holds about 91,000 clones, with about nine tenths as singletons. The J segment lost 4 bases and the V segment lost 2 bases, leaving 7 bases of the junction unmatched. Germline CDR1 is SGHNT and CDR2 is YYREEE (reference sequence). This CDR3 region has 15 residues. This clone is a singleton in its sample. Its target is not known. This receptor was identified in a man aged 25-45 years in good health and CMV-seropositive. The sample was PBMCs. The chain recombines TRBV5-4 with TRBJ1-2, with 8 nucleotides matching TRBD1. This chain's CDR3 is CASSFDRGKIYGYTF. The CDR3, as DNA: TGTGCCAGCAGCTTTGACAGGGGTAAAATCTATGGCTACACCTTC.